This T cell receptor beta chain originates from a study of T-cell reconstitution after alpha-beta-depleted transplantation in children. The ends were cut back, 7 bases at V and 8 bases at J, with 18 bases in the middle. Germline V gene sequence: CDR1 MNHNS, CDR2 SASEGT. CDR3 length: 14 residues. This clonotype came up a few times. The TCRbeta library was prepared with unique molecular identifiers. TCRdb passed the PCR reads through MiXCR, listing each CDR3 protein once. There are a few hundred thousand distinct CDR3 sequences in the sample; about 17% occur only once, and over 3% lies in the top ten. This chain uses TRBV6-1 with TRBJ2-1; D is perhaps TRBD2 (5 bases). The source material was PBMCs from the stem cell graft donor, sampled from the stem cell graft. This TCR came from a human donor who donated a stem cell graft to a child with acute lymphoblastic leukemia. For the CDR3, the DNA is TGTGCCAGCACATTCCAGCCGTTCGGGGATGAGCAGTTCTTC. Translating it yields CASTFQPFGDEQFF.